Detailed here is one T cell receptor (beta chain). This sample was taken from a study of blood T cell repertoires in COVID-19. Whole-study context: The United States, Italy and Spain supplied acute and convalescent COVID-19 samples. Nucleic acid was either cDNA or gDNA, and it came from T cells, B-cell-depleted T cells, or PBMCs.

The V gene end was trimmed by 4 bases and the J gene end by 3 bases; junction bases not matched to a gene: 10. Per the germline V gene, CDR1 is LGHNA and CDR2 is YNFKEQ. The CDR3 extends over 16 amino acids. Per the original data handling: Amplified reference gene primers provided the basis for estimating nucleated cell counts. Generated by immunoSEQ multiplex PCR, the TCRdb table keeps only in-frame clones and is missing some. Clonal size and the V and J genes are those of that table, whereas D and trimming came from the DNA. The sample lists about 160,000 clones, approximately 95% seen once, with 4.5% to 5.5% in the top ten.

This receptor was obtained from a woman aged 45-65 years with acute or convalescent COVID-19. The V call is TRBV4-2, the J call TRBJ1-1; 8 bases match TRBD1. Sequenced: peripheral blood. CDR3 nucleotide sequence: TGTGCCAGCAGCCCCATCATTGGACAGGGAGACACTGAAGCTTTCTTT. Residues: CASSPIIGQGDTEAFF.